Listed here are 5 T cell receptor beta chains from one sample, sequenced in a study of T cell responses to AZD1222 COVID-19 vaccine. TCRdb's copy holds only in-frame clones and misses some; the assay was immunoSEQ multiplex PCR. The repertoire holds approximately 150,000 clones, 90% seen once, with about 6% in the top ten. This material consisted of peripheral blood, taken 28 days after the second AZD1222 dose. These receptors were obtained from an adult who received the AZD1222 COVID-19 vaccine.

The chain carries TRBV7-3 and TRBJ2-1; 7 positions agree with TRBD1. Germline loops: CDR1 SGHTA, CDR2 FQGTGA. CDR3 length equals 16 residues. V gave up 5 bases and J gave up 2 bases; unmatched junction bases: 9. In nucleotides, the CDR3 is TGTGCCAGCAGCCTTCAGGGTAGGGGGCCCTACAATGAGCAGTTCTTC. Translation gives CASSLQGRGPYNEQFF.

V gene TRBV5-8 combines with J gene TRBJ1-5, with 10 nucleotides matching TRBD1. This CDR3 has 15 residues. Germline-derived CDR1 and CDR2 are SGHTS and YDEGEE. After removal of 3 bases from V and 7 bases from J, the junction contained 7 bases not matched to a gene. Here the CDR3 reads CASSWTGGFKQPQHF. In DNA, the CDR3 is TGTGCCAGCAGCTGGACAGGGGGGTTTAAGCAGCCCCAGCATTTT. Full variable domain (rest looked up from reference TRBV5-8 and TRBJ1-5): EAGVTQSPTHLIKTRGQQATLRCSPISGHTSVYWYQQALGLGLQFLLWYDEGEERNRGNFPPRFSGRQFPNYSSELNVNALELEDSALYLCASSWTGGFKQPQHFGDGTRLSIL.

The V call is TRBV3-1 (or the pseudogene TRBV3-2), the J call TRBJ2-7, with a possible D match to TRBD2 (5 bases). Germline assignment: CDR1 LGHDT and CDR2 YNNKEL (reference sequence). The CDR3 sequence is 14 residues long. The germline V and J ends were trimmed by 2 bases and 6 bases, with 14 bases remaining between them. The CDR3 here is CASSQLVWSGEQYF. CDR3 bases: TGTGCCAGCAGCCAATTGGTTTGGAGCGGCGAGCAGTACTTC.

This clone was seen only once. This CDR3 is CASSPSRETDGYTF. CDR3 DNA: TGCGCCAGCAGCCCGAGCCGGGAAACCGATGGCTACACCTTC. The chain is built from TRBV5-1 and TRBJ1-2, with unresolved D. Germline V CDR1 and CDR2: SGHRS, YFSETQ. V gave up 4 bases and J gave up 6 bases, with 16 bases separating them. The CDR3 totals 14 residues.

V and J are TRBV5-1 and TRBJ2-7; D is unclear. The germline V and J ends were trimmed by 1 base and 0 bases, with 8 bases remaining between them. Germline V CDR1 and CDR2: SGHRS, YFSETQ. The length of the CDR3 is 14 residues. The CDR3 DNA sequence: TGCGCCAGCAGCTTGACTCAAAGCTCCTACGAGCAGTACTTC. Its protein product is CASSLTQSSYEQYF. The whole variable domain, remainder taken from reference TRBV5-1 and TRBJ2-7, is KAGVTQTPRYLIKTRGQQVTLSCSPISGHRSVSWYQQTPGQGLQFLFEYFSETQRNKGNFPGRFSGRQFSNSRSEMNVSTLELGDSALYLCASSLTQSSYEQYFGPGTRLTVT.